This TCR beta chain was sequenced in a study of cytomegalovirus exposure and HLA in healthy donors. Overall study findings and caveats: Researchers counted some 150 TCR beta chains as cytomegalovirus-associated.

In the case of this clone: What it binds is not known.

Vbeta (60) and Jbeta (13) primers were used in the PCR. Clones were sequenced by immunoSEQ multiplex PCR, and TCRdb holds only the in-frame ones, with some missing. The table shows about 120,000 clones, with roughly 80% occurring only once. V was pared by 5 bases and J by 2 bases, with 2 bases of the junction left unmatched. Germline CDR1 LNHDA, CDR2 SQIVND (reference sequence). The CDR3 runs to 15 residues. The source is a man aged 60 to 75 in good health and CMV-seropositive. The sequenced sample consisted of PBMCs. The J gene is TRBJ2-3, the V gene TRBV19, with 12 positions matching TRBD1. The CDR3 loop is CASSGTGGLTDTQYF. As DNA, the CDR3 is TGTGCCAGTAGTGGGACAGGGGGCCTCACAGATACGCAGTATTTT.